The 8 T cell receptor beta chains below were found in one sample sequenced in a study of vaccination effects on CD4 cells after COVID-19. Upon completion of around 9 days in culture, CD4+ T cells were isolated. Libraries were prepared by immunoSEQ multiplex PCR; TCRdb keeps only in-frame clonotypes and omits some of them. The profile shows approximately 47,000 clones, about 76% of them singletons. No antigens are known for them. Here the sequenced sample was CD4+ T cells from PBMCs cultured without peptide, taken before COVID-19 vaccination. The origin of the receptors is a human donor who had a prior SARS-CoV-2 infection.

V usage is TRBV27 and J usage is TRBJ2-7; possibly TRBD1 for D (7 bases). The CDR3 length is 15 residues. Per germline, CDR1 MNHEY and CDR2 SMNVEV (reference sequence). The V gene lost 3 bases and the J gene lost 7 bases, with 19 bases spanning the gap. CDR3 protein: CASSLFAFRGREQYF. CDR3 DNA sequence: TGTGCCAGCAGTTTGTTCGCTTTCAGGGGGAGGGAGCAGTACTTC.

The chain is built from TRBV7-9 and TRBJ1-3; a possible D gene is TRBD1 (6 bases). From germline, CDR1 is SEHNR and CDR2 FQNEAQ (reference sequence). This CDR3 comprises 16 residues. Trimming took 5 bases from V and 0 from J, leaving 14 bases between them. DNA for the CDR3: TGTGCCAGCAGCAGCAGGGGCACCAGCTCTGGAAACACCATATATTTT. Residues: CASSSRGTSSGNTIYF.

The J gene is TRBJ2-3, the V gene TRBV12-5; 8 bases line up with TRBD2. After removal of 1 base from V and 3 bases from J, the junction contained 3 bases not matched to a gene. Germline assignment: CDR1 LGHNT and CDR2 FRNRAP. This CDR3 is built from 15 residues. The CDR3 loop reads CASGLDGGATDTQYF. The CDR3 bases are TGTGCTAGTGGTTTGGACGGGGGGGCAACAGATACGCAGTATTTT.

J is TRBJ1-5 and V is TRBV28, with 10 bases lining up with TRBD1. V dropped 4 bases and J dropped 7; count of bases not matched to a gene: 7. The length of the CDR3 is 15 residues. CDR1 and CDR2 (germline): MDHEN, SYDVKM. CDR3 DNA sequence: TGTGCCAGCAGTTCCCACGGGACAGGGGAACAGCCCCAGCATTTT. Translation gives CASSSHGTGEQPQHF.

There are a few counts of this clone. The chain carries TRBV6-2 or TRBV6-3 and TRBJ1-1; no reliable D call. Deletions cut 2 bases from V and 0 bases from J, with 10 bases between. CDR1 MNHEY and CDR2 SVGEGT come from the germline V gene. This CDR3 contains 15 residues. CDR3 region: CASSYRDRMNTEAFF. CDR3 coding DNA: TGTGCCAGCAGTTACAGAGACCGAATGAACACTGAAGCTTTCTTT.

The genes are TRBV27 and TRBJ2-7, with 10 bases aligning to TRBD1. With V trimmed by 6 bases and J by 6 bases, 11 bases remained unmatched. Germline V gives CDR1 MNHEY, CDR2 SMNVEV (reference sequence). CDR3 length: 15 amino acids. In DNA, the CDR3 is TGTGCCAGCAGGGCGACAGGGGGCCCCGGAGGCGAGCAGTACTTC. Translated: CASRATGGPGGEQYF.

The V and J genes are TRBV11-2 and TRBJ1-2; possibly TRBD1 for D (6 bases). V was shortened by 5 bases and J by 8 bases, with 15 bases between the two germline ends. The germline gives CDR1 SGHAT, CDR2 FQNNGV. CDR3 size: 13 residues. The CDR3 sequence is CASSADRGGGYTF. DNA of the CDR3: TGTGCCAGCAGCGCGGACAGAGGGGGAGGCTACACCTTC.

The V gene is TRBV5-4, the J gene TRBJ1-3; tentatively, D is TRBD1 (5 bases). This CDR3 has 14 amino acids. Trimming cost V 1 base and J 2 bases, with 7 bases left between them. Germline-derived CDR1 and CDR2 are SGHNT and YYREEE (reference sequence). CDR3 residues: CASSLPGTGNTIYF. The CDR3 DNA reads as TGTGCCAGCAGCTTGCCAGGGACTGGAAACACCATATATTTT.